The 16 T cell receptor beta chains reported below all come from one sample, sequenced in a study of blood T cell repertoires in COVID-19. Some clones are missing from TCRdb's copy, which holds only in-frame ones; the method was immunoSEQ multiplex PCR. The table lists about 300,000 clones, about 93% of them singletons. Sequencing used peripheral blood. The receptor set was obtained from a woman aged 25 to 39 with COVID-19, enrolled during active disease.

V gene TRBV6-2 or TRBV6-3 combines with J gene TRBJ2-1, with TRBD2 matching over 9 bases. Germline-derived CDR1 and CDR2 are MNHEY and SVGEGT. CDR3 size: 17 residues. V dropped 4 bases and J dropped 8; count of bases not matched to a gene: 15. The DNA for the CDR3 is TGTGCCAGCAGTTCCCTCGGGGAAGCGGGAGGAGGGTATGAGCAGTTCTTC. Residues: CASSSLGEAGGGYEQFF.

This chain joins TRBV5-6 and TRBJ2-1; 9 bases align to TRBD2. The CDR3 loop spans 13 amino acids. Germline V gives CDR1 SGHDT, CDR2 YYEEEE. V shed 4 bases and J 14 bases; nucleotides not matched to a gene: 10. Here the CDR3 DNA reads TGTGCCAGCAGCCAACGTAGCGGGAGAAGGGAGTTCTTC. Its protein is CASSQRSGRREFF.

This clone came up once. The chain recombines TRBV3-1 (or the pseudogene TRBV3-2) with TRBJ2-1; 16 bases line up with TRBD2. V shed 0 bases, J shed 0 bases, and the junction held 8 bases outside the gene matches. Germline CDR1 is LGHDT and CDR2 is YNNKEL (reference sequence). The CDR3 contains 21 residues. The CDR3 is CASSQETPGLAGGSSYNEQFF. The DNA for the CDR3 is TGTGCCAGCAGCCAAGAAACCCCGGGACTAGCGGGAGGGAGCTCCTACAATGAGCAGTTCTTC.

This chain joins TRBV7-2 and TRBJ2-5; no clear D. Between the trimmed V and J ends, which lost 3 bases and 2 bases, there was a span of 7 bases. The CDR3 spans 13 residues. From germline, CDR1 is SGHTA and CDR2 FQGNSA. Here the CDR3 DNA reads TGTGCCAGCAGCTTGGCAAATCAAGAGACCCAGTACTTC. Translation gives CASSLANQETQYF.

The chain links TRBV10-3 to TRBJ1-3; D may be TRBD1 (5 bases). Trimming removed 0 bases from V and 5 bases from J, with 5 bases in between. From germline, CDR1 is ENHRY and CDR2 SYGVKD. This CDR3 is built from 13 residues. CDR3 sequence (DNA): TGTGCCATCAGTGAGTCGGACAGAAACACCATATATTTT. Translation: CAISESDRNTIYF.

V is TRBV4-2 and J is TRBJ1-2; TRBD1 is a possible D gene (6 bases). V lost 1 base, J lost 8 bases, and 14 bases lay in between. This CDR3 has 14 residues. Germline-derived CDR1 and CDR2 are LGHNA and YNFKEQ. The CDR3 sequence is CASSQGGGGKGYTF. The DNA for the CDR3 is TGTGCCAGCAGCCAAGGAGGGGGAGGGAAAGGCTACACCTTC.

The V gene is TRBV7-2, the J gene TRBJ2-3, with a tentative D call TRBD1 (6 bases). Germline V gene sequence: CDR1 SGHTA, CDR2 FQGNSA. V lost 6 bases and J lost 1, with 14 bases in between. The CDR3 has 15 amino acids. CDR3 DNA: TGTGCCAGCAGTCTAATGGGGGCCCGCACAGATACGCAGTATTTT. Translation gives CASSLMGARTDTQYF.

The chain recombines TRBV5-1 with TRBJ1-2; D call uncertain. The length of the CDR3 is 12 residues. Trimming stripped 8 bases from V and 4 bases from J, with 12 bases between. Germline V lookup: CDR1 SGHRS, CDR2 YFSETQ. The CDR3 sequence is CASTSGGYGYTF. In DNA form, the CDR3 reads TGCGCCAGTACAAGCGGAGGCTATGGCTACACCTTC. Looking up the rest from reference TRBV5-1 and TRBJ1-2 gives the full variable domain: KAGVTQTPRYLIKTRGQQVTLSCSPISGHRSVSWYQQTPGQGLQFLFEYFSETQRNKGNFPGRFSGRQFSNSRSEMNVSTLELGDSALYLCASTSGGYGYTFGSGTRLTVV.

Only one count was recorded for this clone. The rearrangement links TRBV3-1 (or the pseudogene TRBV3-2) to TRBJ1-5; no clear D gene. V lost 5 bases and J 7 bases, leaving 12 bases between the germline ends. CDR3 length: 13 amino acids. Germline V gene lookup returns CDR1 LGHDT and CDR2 YNNKEL (reference sequence). The CDR3 is CASSTSQRQPQHF. CDR3 sequence (DNA): TGTGCCAGCAGCACAAGTCAACGCCAGCCCCAGCATTTT.

Only a few counts were recorded for this clone. The gene calls are TRBV30 and TRBJ1-1; TRBD1 agrees at 8 bases. Germline CDR1 reads GTSNPN; CDR2 reads SVGIG (reference sequence). The V gene end was trimmed by 5 bases and the J gene end by 0 bases; junction bases not matched to a gene: 5. The CDR3 runs to 14 residues. The chain's CDR3 is CAWDPGQVNTEAFF. CDR3 sequence (DNA): TGTGCCTGGGATCCGGGACAGGTGAACACTGAAGCTTTCTTT.

The chain combines TRBV6-5 with TRBJ1-5, with D uncertain. Between the trimmed V and J ends, which lost 7 bases and 4 bases, there was a span of 5 bases. Germline lookup yields CDR1 MNHEY and CDR2 SVGAGI. This CDR3 region has 11 residues. CDR3 sequence reads: CASNENQPQHF. Here the CDR3 DNA reads TGTGCCAGCAACGAGAATCAGCCCCAGCATTTT.

The chain links TRBV28 to TRBJ2-1, with D possibly TRBD2 on 6 matching bases. Trimming removed 7 bases from V and 3 bases from J, with 10 bases in between. The CDR3 totals 13 residues. Germline V CDR1 and CDR2: MDHEN, SYDVKM. The CDR3 DNA follows: TGTGCCAGCAATAGCGGAGACTACAATGAGCAGTTCTTC. Translating gives CASNSGDYNEQFF.

The chain is built from TRBV4-2 and TRBJ2-7; the match to TRBD1 covers 10 bases. The germline CDR1 and CDR2 sequences are LGHNA and YNFKEQ. The CDR3 length is 15 residues. Germline trimming cut 5 bases from V and 3 bases from J; bases unmatched to any gene: 7. The chain's CDR3 is CASSYGQGGYYEQYF. The CDR3 nucleotides are TGTGCCAGCAGCTATGGACAGGGGGGTTACTACGAGCAGTACTTC.

This chain links TRBV11-2 with TRBJ1-5; no clear D gene. Between the trimmed V and J ends, which lost 3 bases and 7 bases, there was a span of 10 bases. Germline CDR1 and CDR2: SGHAT and FQNNGV. CDR3 size: 13 residues. The CDR3 DNA reads TGTGCCAGCAGCTTGGAGGCTCGGCAGCCCCAGCATTTT. This codes for CASSLEARQPQHF. Variable domain in full (rest from reference TRBV11-2 and TRBJ1-5): EAGVAQSPRYKIIEKRQSVAFWCNPISGHATLYWYQQILGQGPKLLIQFQNNGVVDDSQLPKDRFSAERLKGVDSTLKIQPAKLEDSAVYLCASSLEARQPQHFGDGTRLSIL.

The chain is built from TRBV5-1 and TRBJ1-6; D perhaps matches TRBD1 (6 bases). Trimming took off 3 bases at V and 5 bases at J, with 12 bases between the two ends. Germline CDR1 SGHRS, CDR2 YFSETQ. This CDR3 comprises 15 residues. As DNA, the CDR3 is TGCGCCAGCAGCTACCGACAGGCTGATAATTCACCCCTCCACTTT. It encodes CASSYRQADNSPLHF.

The genes are TRBV7-9 and TRBJ2-5, with D possibly being TRBD2 (5 bases). This CDR3 is built from 15 residues. In germline, CDR1 is SEHNR, CDR2 FQNEAQ (reference sequence). V lost 5 bases, J lost 5 bases, and 18 bases lay in between. As DNA, the CDR3 is TGTGCCAGCAGCCTACCCCCGCGTTCGGGGGAGACCCAGTACTTC. Amino acid sequence: CASSLPPRSGETQYF. Full variable domain (rest looked up from reference TRBV7-9 and TRBJ2-5): DTGVSQNPRHKITKRGQNVTFRCDPISEHNRLYWYRQTLGQGPEFLTYFQNEAQLEKSRLLSDRFSAERPKGSFSTLEIQRTEQGDSAMYLCASSLPPRSGETQYFGPGTRLLVL.